The present T cell receptor (beta chain) was sequenced within a study of blood T cell repertoires in COVID-19. Germline CDR1 is LGHNA and CDR2 is YNFKEQ. The junction had 4 bases not matched to a gene; V was cut back by 1 base and J by 1 base. This CDR3 is 17 amino acids long. In the original analysis: Reference gene primer amplification gave estimated nucleated cell counts. Measured with immunoSEQ multiplex PCR; TCRdb has only the in-frame clones, and not every one. Clonal size and the V and J genes are those of that table, whereas D and trimming came from the DNA. The sample contains 250,000 or so clones, just under 85% of which appear only once.

This receptor was identified in a man aged 50-59 years with acute or convalescent COVID-19. The specimen sequenced was peripheral blood. The chain is built from TRBV4-2 and TRBJ2-4; TRBD1 matches at 10 bases. As DNA, the CDR3 is TGTGCCAGCAGCCAAGGGACAGGGGGAGACGCCAAAAACATTCAGTACTTC. Protein sequence: CASSQGTGGDAKNIQYF.